These T cell receptor beta chains were read from a single sample in a study of blood T cell repertoires in COVID-19. TCRdb's copy holds only in-frame clones and misses some; the assay was immunoSEQ multiplex PCR. This sample has about 320,000 clones, with nearly 90% found just once. The source material was PBMCs or T cells enriched from blood (not recorded which). Receptors were obtained from a woman aged 25 to 39 who had recovered from COVID-19. Each CDR3 is given without its conserved first and last residue. Each record gives: V gene, J gene, CDR3 protein.

V: TRBV9
J: TRBJ1-1
CDR3: ASSGGGGGSWGTEAF

V: TRBV19
J: TRBJ1-2
CDR3: ASSIAGAPSGYT

V: TRBV5-1
J: TRBJ2-1
CDR3: ASRRTGEANEQF

V: TRBV29-1
J: TRBJ1-3
CDR3: SVAQTSSGNTIY

V: TRBV4-3
J: TRBJ2-7
CDR3: ASSQGTGAGYEQY

V: TRBV10-1
J: TRBJ2-1
CDR3: ASKVRVRGYNEQF

V: TRBV4-3
J: TRBJ1-2
CDR3: ASSQDTPGSYGYT

V: TRBV7-2
J: TRBJ2-2
CDR3: ASSSRLTGELF

V: TRBV29-1
J: TRBJ1-1
CDR3: SVLRGSNTEAF

V: TRBV6-1
J: TRBJ1-5
CDR3: ASSEGRQPQH

V: TRBV7-3
J: TRBJ1-1
CDR3: ASSLSGVGNTEAF

V: TRBV2
J: TRBJ1-2
CDR3: ASRAGQGVGGYT

V: TRBV5-1
J: TRBJ1-4
CDR3: ASSLDRTAGEKLF

V: TRBV5-5
J: TRBJ2-2
CDR3: ASYLGDPLARELF

V: TRBV5-1
J: TRBJ1-2
CDR3: ASSSHGGDRGYT

V: TRBV7-9
J: TRBJ1-6
CDR3: ASTLTGWGNSPLH

V: TRBV5-5
J: TRBJ1-1
CDR3: ASSFEARGQTEAF

V: TRBV19
J: TRBJ1-5
CDR3: ASSARTGWSNQPQH

V: TRBV4-3
J: TRBJ1-2
CDR3: ASSPGGEYNYGYT

V: TRBV4-1
J: TRBJ1-2
CDR3: ASSQDRVLGYT

V: TRBV4-1
J: TRBJ1-1
CDR3: ASSDRETVNTEAF

V: TRBV12-3/TRBV12-4
J: TRBJ2-1
CDR3: ASSFRADEQF

V: TRBV19
J: TRBJ1-2
CDR3: ASSMKGAGVYGYT

V: TRBV9
J: TRBJ1-3
CDR3: ASSHSGSGNTIY

V: TRBV7-2
J: TRBJ2-1
CDR3: ASSLVAGINEQF

V: TRBV4-3
J: TRBJ1-6
CDR3: ASSPTGMNSPLH

V: TRBV7-2
J: TRBJ1-1
CDR3: ASSLGGGDTEAF

V: TRBV7-2
J: TRBJ1-2
CDR3: ASSAPGEGSYGYT

V: TRBV7-8
J: TRBJ1-5
CDR3: ASGTASNQPQH

V: TRBV30
J: TRBJ2-2
CDR3: AWTNSGLRGTGELF

V: TRBV5-1
J: TRBJ2-3
CDR3: ASSLDGTGLDTQY

V: TRBV3-1/TRBV3-2
J: TRBJ1-6
CDR3: ASSPVGKTFNSPLH

V: TRBV27
J: TRBJ2-7
CDR3: ASSIQGAGEQY

V: TRBV3-1/TRBV3-2
J: TRBJ1-2
CDR3: ASSQDPGGGHGYT

V: TRBV3-1/TRBV3-2
J: TRBJ2-1
CDR3: ASSQEAGSGPYNEQF

V: TRBV19
J: TRBJ1-5
CDR3: ASSSRQGGQPQH

V: TRBV20-1
J: TRBJ2-6
CDR3: SASRRTGGASGANVLT

V: TRBV2
J: TRBJ1-1
CDR3: ASSTRTGGAGNEAF

V: TRBV4-2
J: TRBJ2-7
CDR3: ASSQATTGDPVRSYEQY

V: TRBV2
J: TRBJ1-5
CDR3: ASSEPGRQPQH

V: TRBV9
J: TRBJ2-7
CDR3: ASSAGQRGGYEQY

V: TRBV11-3
J: TRBJ1-1
CDR3: ASSPQMNTEAF

V: TRBV30
J: TRBJ2-3
CDR3: AWSLGAGGPADTQY

V: TRBV6-5
J: TRBJ2-3
CDR3: ASSYAGRVDTQY

V: TRBV4-1
J: TRBJ1-5
CDR3: ASSQGQGGQPQH

V: TRBV19
J: TRBJ1-1
CDR3: ASSMEGQSEAF

V: TRBV11-2
J: TRBJ1-2
CDR3: ASSSPGHPDNYGYT